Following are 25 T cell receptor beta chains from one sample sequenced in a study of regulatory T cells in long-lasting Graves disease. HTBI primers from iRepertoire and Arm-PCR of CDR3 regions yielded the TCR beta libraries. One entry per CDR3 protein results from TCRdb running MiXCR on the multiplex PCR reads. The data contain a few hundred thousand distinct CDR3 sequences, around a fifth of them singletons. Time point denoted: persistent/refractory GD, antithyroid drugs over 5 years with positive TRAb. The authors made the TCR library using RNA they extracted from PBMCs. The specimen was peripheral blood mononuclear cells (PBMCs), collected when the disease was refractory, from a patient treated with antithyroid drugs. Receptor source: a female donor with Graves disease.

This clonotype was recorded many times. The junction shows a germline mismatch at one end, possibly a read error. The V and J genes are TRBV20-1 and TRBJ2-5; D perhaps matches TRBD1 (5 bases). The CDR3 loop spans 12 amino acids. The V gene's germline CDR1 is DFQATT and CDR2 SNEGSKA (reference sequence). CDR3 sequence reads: CSARGRVETQYF. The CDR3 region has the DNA TGCAGTGCCAGAGGCAGGGTAGAGACCCAGTACTTC.

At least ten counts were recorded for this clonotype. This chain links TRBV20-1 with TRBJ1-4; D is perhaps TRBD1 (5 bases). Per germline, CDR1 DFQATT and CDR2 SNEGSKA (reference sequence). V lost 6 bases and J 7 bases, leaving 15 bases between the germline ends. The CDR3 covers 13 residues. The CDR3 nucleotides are TGCAGTGCCGCCGGAACAGGCCCTGAAAAACTGTTTTTT. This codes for CSAAGTGPEKLFF.

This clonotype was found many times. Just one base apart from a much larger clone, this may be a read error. DNA of the CDR3: TGTGCCAGCAGATCGACAGAGAACACTGAAGCTTTCTTT. Its protein is CASRSTENTEAFF. This rearrangement joins TRBV6-1 to TRBJ1-1; D is possibly TRBD1 (5 bases). V was cut by 6 bases and J by 1 base, with 9 bases left in between. Germline CDR1 and CDR2: MNHNS and SASEGT. The CDR3 sequence is 13 residues long.

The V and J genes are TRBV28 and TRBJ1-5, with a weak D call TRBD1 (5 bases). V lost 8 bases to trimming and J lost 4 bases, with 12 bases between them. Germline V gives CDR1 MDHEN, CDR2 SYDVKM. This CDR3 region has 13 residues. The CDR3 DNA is TGTGCCAGCGCCGGGGGTCCTAATCAGCCCCAGCATTTT. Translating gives CASAGGPNQPQHF. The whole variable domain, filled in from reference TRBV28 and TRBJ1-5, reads DVKVTQSSRYLVKRTGEKVFLECVQDMDHENMFWYRQDPGLGLRLIYFSYDVKMKEKGDIPEGYSVSREKKERFSLILESASTNQTSMYLCASAGGPNQPQHFGDGTRLSIL.

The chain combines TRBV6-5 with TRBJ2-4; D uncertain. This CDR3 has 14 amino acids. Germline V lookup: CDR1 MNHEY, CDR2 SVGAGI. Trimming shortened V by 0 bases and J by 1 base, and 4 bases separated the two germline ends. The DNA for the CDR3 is TGTGCCAGCAGTTACTCCGGGGCCAAAAACATTCAGTACTTC. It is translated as CASSYSGAKNIQYF.

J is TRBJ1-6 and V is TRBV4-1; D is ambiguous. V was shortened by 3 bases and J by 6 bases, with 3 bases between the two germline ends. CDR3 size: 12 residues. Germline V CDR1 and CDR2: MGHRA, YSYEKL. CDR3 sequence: CASSQPNSPLHF. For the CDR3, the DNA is TGCGCCAGCAGCCAGCCTAATTCACCCCTCCACTTT.

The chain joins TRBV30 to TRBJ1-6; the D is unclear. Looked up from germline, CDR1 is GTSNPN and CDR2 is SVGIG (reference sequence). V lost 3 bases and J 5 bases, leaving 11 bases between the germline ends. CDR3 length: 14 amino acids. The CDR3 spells CAWRRSWNNSPLHF. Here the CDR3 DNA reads TGTGCCTGGAGGAGAAGCTGGAATAATTCACCCCTCCACTTT.

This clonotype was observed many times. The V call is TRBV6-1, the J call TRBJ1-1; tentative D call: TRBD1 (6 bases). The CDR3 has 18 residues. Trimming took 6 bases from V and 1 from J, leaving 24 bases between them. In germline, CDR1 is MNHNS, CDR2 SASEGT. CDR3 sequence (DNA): TGTGCCAGCAGCCAAAGGAGGGGGTTGAGCGGGAAGAACACTGAAGCTTTCTTT. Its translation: CASSQRRGLSGKNTEAFF.

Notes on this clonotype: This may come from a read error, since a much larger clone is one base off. The CDR3 DNA reads TGTGCCAGCAGTGAAATTCCGGAGAACACTGAAACTTTCTTT. It yields the protein CASSEIPENTETFF. V is TRBV2 and J is TRBJ1-1, with D uncertain. Per germline, CDR1 SNHLY and CDR2 FYNNEI. The CDR3 totals 14 residues.

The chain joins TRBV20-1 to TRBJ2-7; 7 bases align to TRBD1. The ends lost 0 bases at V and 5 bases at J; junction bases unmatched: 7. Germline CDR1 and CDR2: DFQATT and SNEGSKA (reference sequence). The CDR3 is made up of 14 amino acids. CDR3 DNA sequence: TGCAGTGCTAGAGAGAGAGGGGGCCAGGACGAGCAGTACTTC. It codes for CSARERGGQDEQYF.

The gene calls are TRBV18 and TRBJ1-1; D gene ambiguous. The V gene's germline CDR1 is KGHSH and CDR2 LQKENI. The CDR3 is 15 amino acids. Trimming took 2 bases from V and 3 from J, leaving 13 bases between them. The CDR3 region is CASSPGLVGDTEAFF. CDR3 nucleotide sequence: TGTGCCAGCTCACCAGGGCTAGTAGGTGACACTGAAGCTTTCTTT. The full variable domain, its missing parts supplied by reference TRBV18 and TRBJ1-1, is NAGVMQNPRHLVRRRGQEARLRCSPMKGHSHVYWYRQLPEEGLKFMVYLQKENIIDESGMPKERFSAEFPKEGPSILRIQQVVRGDSAAYFCASSPGLVGDTEAFFGQGTRLTVV.

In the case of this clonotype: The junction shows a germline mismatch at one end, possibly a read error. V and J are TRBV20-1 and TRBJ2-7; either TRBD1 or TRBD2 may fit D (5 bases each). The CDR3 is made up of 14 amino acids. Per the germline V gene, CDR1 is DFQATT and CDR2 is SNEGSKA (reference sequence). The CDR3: CGAVPLGTIYEQYF. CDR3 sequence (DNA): TGCGGTGCTGTCCCCCTCGGGACGATCTACGAGCAGTACTTC.

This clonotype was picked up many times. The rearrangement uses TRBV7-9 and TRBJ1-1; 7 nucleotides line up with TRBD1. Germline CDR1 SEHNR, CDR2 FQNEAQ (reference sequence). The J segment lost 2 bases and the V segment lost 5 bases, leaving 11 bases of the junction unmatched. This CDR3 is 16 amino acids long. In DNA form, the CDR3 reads TGTGCCAGCAGCACCGGGAGGGACAGCCAAAACACTGAAGCTTTCTTT. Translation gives CASSTGRDSQNTEAFF.

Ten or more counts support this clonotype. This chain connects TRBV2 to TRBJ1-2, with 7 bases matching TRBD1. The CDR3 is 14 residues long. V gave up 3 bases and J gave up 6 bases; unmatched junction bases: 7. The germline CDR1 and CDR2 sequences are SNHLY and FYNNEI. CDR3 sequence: CASSDPRQGDGYTF. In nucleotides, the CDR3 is TGTGCCAGCAGTGACCCAAGACAGGGAGATGGCTACACCTTC.

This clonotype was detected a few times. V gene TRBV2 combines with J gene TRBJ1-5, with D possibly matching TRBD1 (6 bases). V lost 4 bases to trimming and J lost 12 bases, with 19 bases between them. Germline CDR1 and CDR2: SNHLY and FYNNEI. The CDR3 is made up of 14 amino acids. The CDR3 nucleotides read TGTGCCAGCAGTGGGGGGGCAGCCGGATGGGTCCAGCATTTT. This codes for CASSGGAAGWVQHF.

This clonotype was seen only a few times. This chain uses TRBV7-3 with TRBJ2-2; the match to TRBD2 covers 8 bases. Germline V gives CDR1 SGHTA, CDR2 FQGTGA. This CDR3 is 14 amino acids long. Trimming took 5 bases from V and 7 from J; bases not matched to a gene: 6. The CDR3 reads CASSQGLDSGELFF. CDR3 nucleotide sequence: TGTGCCAGCAGCCAGGGACTAGACAGCGGGGAGCTGTTTTTT.

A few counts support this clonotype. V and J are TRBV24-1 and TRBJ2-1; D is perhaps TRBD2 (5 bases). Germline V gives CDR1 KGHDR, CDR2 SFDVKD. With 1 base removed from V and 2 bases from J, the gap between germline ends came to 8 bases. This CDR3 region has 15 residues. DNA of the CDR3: TGTGCCACCAGTGATTTACGAGGGACCTACAATGAGCAGTTCTTC. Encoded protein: CATSDLRGTYNEQFF.

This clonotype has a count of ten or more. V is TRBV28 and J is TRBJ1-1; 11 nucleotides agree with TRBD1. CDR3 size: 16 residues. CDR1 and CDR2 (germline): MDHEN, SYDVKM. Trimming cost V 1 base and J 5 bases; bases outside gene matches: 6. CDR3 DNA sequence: TGTGCCAGCAGTTTATTTGGACAGGGGGCAGAGACTGAAGCTTTCTTT. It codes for CASSLFGQGAETEAFF.

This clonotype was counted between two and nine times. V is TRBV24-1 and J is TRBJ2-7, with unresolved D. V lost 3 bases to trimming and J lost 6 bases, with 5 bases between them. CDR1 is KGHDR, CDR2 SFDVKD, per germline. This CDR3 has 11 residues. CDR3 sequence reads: CATSDGSEQYF. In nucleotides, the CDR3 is TGTGCCACCAGTGATGGATCCGAGCAGTACTTC.

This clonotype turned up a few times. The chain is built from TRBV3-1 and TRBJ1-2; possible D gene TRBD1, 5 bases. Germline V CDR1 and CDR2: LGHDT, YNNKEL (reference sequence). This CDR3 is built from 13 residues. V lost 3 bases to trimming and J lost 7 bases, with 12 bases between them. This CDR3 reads CASSHAGQLGYTF. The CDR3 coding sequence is TGTGCCAGCAGCCATGCGGGGCAGCTTGGCTACACCTTC.

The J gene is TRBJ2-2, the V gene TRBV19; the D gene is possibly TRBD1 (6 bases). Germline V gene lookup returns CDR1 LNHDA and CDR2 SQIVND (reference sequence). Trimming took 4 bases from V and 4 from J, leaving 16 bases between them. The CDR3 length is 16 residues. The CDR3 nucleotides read TGTGCCAGTAGTAGACGGCAGGGGATAGTCACCGGGGAGCTGTTTTTT. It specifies CASSRRQGIVTGELFF.

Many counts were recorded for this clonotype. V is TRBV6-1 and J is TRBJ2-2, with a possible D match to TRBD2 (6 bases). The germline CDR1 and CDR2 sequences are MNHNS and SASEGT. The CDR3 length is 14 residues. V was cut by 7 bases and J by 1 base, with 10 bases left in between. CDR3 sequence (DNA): TGTGCCAGCATACGGGACTTGAACACCGGGGAGCTGTTTTTT. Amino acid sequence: CASIRDLNTGELFF.

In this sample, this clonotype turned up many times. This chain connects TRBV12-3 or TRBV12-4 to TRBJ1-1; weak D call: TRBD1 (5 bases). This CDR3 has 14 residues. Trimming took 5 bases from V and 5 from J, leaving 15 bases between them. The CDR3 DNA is TGTGCCAGCAGTGAAGACCGGGGGTATACTGAAGCTTTCTTT. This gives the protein CASSEDRGYTEAFF.

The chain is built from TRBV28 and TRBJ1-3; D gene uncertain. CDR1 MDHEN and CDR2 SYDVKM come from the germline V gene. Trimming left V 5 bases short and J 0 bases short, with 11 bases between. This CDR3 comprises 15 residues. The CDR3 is CASSPWAGSGNTIYF. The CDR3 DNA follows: TGTGCCAGCAGTCCCTGGGCGGGCTCTGGAAACACCATATATTTT. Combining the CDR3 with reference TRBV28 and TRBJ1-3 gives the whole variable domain DVKVTQSSRYLVKRTGEKVFLECVQDMDHENMFWYRQDPGLGLRLIYFSYDVKMKEKGDIPEGYSVSREKKERFSLILESASTNQTSMYLCASSPWAGSGNTIYFGEGSWLTVV.

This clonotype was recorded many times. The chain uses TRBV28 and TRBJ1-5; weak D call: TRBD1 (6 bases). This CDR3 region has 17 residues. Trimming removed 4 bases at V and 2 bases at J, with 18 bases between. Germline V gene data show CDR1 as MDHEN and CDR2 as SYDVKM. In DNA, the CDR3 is TGTGCCAGCAGTTCCTTCGACAGGTCTGATGGCAATCAGCCCCAGCATTTT. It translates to CASSSFDRSDGNQPQHF.